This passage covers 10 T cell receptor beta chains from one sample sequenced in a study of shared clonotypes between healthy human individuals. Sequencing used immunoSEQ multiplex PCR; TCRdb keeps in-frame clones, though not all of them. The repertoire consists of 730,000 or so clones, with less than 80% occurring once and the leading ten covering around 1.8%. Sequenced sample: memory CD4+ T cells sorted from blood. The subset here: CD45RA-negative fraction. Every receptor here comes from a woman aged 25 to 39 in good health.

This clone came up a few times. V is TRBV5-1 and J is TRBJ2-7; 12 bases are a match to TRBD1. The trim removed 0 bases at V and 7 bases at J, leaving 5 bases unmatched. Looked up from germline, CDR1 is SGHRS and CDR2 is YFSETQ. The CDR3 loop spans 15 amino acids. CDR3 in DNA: TGCGCCAGCAGCTTGGTGGGACAGGGGGCTGGGGAGCAGTACTTC. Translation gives CASSLVGQGAGEQYF.

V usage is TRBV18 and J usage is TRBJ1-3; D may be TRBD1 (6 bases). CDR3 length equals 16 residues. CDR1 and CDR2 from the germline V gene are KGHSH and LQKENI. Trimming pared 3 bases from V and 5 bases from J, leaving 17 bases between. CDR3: CASSPDWGATRNTIYF. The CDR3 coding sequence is TGTGCCAGCTCACCCGACTGGGGGGCGACGAGAAACACCATATATTTT. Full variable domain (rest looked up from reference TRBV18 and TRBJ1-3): NAGVMQNPRHLVRRRGQEARLRCSPMKGHSHVYWYRQLPEEGLKFMVYLQKENIIDESGMPKERFSAEFPKEGPSILRIQQVVRGDSAAYFCASSPDWGATRNTIYFGEGSWLTVV.

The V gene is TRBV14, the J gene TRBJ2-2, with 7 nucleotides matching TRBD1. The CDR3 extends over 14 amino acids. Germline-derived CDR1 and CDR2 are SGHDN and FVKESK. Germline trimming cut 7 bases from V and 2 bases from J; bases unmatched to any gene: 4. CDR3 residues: CASKRTGNTGELFF. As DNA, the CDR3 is TGTGCCAGCAAGAGGACAGGCAACACCGGGGAGCTGTTTTTT.

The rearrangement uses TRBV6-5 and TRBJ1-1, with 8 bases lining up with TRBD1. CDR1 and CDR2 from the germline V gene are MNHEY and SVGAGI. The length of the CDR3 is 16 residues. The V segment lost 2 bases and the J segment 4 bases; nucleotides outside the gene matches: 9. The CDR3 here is CASSYTFGQGGTEAFF. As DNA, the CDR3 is TGTGCCAGCAGTTACACCTTCGGACAGGGCGGCACTGAAGCTTTCTTT.

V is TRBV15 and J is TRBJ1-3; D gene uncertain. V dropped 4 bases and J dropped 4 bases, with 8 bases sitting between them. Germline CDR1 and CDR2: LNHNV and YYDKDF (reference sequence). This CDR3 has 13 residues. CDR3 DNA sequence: TGTGCCACCAGCAATGGCAGGGGAAACACCATATATTTT. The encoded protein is CATSNGRGNTIYF.

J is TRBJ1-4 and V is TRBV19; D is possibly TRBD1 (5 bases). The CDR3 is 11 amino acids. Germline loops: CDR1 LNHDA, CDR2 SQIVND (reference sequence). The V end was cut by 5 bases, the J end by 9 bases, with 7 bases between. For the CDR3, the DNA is TGTGCCAGTAGTCTGGGGCAAAAACTGTTTTTT. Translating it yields CASSLGQKLFF.

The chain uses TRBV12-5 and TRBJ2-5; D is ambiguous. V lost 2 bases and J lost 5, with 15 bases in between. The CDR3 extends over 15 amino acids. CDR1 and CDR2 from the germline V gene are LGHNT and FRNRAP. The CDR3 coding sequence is TGTGCTAGTGGTTTGCCTGTTAGGATGAGGGAGACCCAGTACTTC. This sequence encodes CASGLPVRMRETQYF.

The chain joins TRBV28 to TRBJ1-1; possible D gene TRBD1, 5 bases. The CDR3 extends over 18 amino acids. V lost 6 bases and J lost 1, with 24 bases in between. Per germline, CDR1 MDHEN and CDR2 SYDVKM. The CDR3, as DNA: TGTGCCAGCAGGAGGGGCGGGCCCACGACCACCCAGAACACTGAAGCTTTCTTT. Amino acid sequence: CASRRGGPTTTQNTEAFF.

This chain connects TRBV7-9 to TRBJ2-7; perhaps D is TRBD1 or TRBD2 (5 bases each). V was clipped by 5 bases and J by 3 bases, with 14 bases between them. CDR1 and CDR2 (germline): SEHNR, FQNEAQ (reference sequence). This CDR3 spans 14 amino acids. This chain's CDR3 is CASSPAGTLYEQYF. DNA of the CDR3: TGTGCCAGCAGCCCCGCCGGGACCCTCTACGAGCAGTACTTC.

The CDR3 nucleotides are TGTGCCAGCAGTTTATTGGGCGGGAGGGACAATGAGCAGTTCTTC. Its protein is CASSLLGGRDNEQFF. The chain is built from TRBV27 and TRBJ2-1, with 9 bases lining up with TRBD2. Germline values: CDR1 MNHEY, CDR2 SMNVEV (reference sequence). CDR3 length: 15 amino acids. J lost 5 bases, V lost 1 base, and 3 bases had no gene match.